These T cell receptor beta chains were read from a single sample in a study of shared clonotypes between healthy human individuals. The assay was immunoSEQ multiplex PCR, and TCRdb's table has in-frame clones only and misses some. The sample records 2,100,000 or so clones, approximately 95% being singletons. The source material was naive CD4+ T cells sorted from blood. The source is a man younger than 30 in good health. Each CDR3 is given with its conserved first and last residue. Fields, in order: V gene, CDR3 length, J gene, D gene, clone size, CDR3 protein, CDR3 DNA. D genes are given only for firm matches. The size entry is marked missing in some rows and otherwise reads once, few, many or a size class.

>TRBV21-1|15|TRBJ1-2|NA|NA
CASSKEQHSNYGYTF
TGTGCCAGCAGCAAAGAACAACACAGCAATTATGGCTACACCTTC
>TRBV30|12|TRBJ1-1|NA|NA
CAWSSGASEAFF
TGTGCCTGGAGTTCAGGGGCCAGCGAAGCTTTCTTT
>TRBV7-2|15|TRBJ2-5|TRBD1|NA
CASSRVGQGWETQYF
TGTGCCAGCAGCCGTGTTGGACAGGGTTGGGAGACCCAGTACTTC
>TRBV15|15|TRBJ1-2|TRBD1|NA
CATSDITGVSYGYTF
TGTGCCACCAGCGATATTACAGGGGTGAGCTATGGCTACACCTTC
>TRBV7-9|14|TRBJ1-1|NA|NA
CASSRNSLDTEAFF
TGTGCCAGCAGCCGGAACAGTTTGGACACTGAAGCTTTCTTT
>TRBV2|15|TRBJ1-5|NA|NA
CASSPDLAGNQPQHF
TGTGCCAGCAGCCCCGACCTGGCTGGCAATCAGCCCCAGCATTTT
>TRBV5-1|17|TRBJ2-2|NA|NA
CASSPGIPGANTGELFF
TGCGCCAGCAGTCCAGGGATTCCGGGGGCGAACACCGGGGAGCTGTTTTTT
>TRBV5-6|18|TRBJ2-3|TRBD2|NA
CASSLKRDRRPLSDTQYF
TGTGCCAGCAGCTTAAAGCGGGACCGCCGCCCGCTCTCAGATACGCAGTATTTT
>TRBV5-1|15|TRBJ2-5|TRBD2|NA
CASSFTREVGETQYF
TGCGCCAGCAGCTTTACCCGGGAGGTAGGAGAGACCCAGTACTTC
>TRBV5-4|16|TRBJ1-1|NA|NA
CASSLGGASIYTEAFF
TGTGCCAGCAGCTTGGGAGGGGCGTCTATTTACACTGAAGCTTTCTTT
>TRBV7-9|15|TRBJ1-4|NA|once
CASSSTVVSYEKLFF
TGTGCCAGCAGTTCCACAGTTGTCTCCTATGAAAAACTGTTTTTT
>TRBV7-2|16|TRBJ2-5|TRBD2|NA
CASSSGLAGVRETQYF
TGTGCCAGCAGCTCGGGACTAGCGGGAGTTCGGGAGACCCAGTACTTC
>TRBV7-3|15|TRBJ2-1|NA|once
CASSLTGSQLNEQFF
TGTGCCAGCAGCTTAACAGGGTCTCAGTTGAATGAGCAGTTCTTC
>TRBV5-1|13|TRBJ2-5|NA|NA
CASKKGPGETQYF
TGCGCCAGCAAGAAGGGTCCCGGAGAGACCCAGTACTTC
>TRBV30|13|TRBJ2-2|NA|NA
CAWAGMTTGELFF
TGTGCCTGGGCCGGGATGACCACCGGGGAGCTGTTTTTT
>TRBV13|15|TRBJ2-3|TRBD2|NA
CASSWGLAGMDTQYF
TGTGCCAGCAGCTGGGGACTAGCGGGAATGGATACGCAGTATTTT
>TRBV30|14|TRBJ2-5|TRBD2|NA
CAWSIAGGLKTQYF
TGTGCCTGGAGTATAGCGGGGGGCCTCAAGACCCAGTACTTC
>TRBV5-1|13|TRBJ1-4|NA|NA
CASSRQEGEKLFF
TGCGCCAGCAGTCGGCAGGAAGGTGAAAAACTGTTTTTT
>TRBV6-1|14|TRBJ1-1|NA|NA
CASRWRVMNTEAFF
TGTGCCAGCAGGTGGCGGGTCATGAACACTGAAGCTTTCTTT
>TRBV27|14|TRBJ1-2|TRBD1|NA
CASSLRQGFYGYTF
TGTGCCAGCAGTTTAAGACAGGGGTTCTATGGCTACACCTTC
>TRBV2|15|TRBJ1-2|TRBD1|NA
CARTEGAGFNYGYTF
TGTGCCAGGACTGAGGGGGCAGGTTTTAACTATGGCTACACCTTC
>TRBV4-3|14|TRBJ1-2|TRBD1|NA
CASSQQGGGYGYTF
TGCGCCAGCAGCCAACAGGGGGGAGGCTATGGCTACACCTTC
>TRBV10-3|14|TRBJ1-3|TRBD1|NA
CAISLQGGGNTIYF
TGTGCCATCAGTCTGCAGGGGGGAGGAAACACCATATATTTT
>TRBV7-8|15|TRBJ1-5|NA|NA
CASSSPGGRNQPQHF
TGTGCCAGCAGCTCACCCGGAGGACGCAATCAGCCCCAGCATTTT
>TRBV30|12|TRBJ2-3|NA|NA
CALNTSPDTQYF
TGTGCCCTCAATACCTCCCCAGATACGCAGTATTTT
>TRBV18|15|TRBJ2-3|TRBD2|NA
CASSPSGRAPDTQYF
TGTGCCAGCTCCCCTAGCGGGAGGGCCCCAGATACGCAGTATTTT
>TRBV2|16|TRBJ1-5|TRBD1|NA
CASSGGQGGSNQPQHF
TGTGCCAGCAGTGGGGGACAGGGGGGTAGCAATCAGCCCCAGCATTTT
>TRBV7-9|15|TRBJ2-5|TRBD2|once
CASSFWASGKETQYF
TGTGCCAGCAGCTTTTGGGCTAGCGGGAAAGAGACCCAGTACTTC
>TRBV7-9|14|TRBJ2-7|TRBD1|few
CASSSGTGSYEQYF
TGTGCCAGCAGCTCCGGGACAGGGTCCTACGAGCAGTACTTC
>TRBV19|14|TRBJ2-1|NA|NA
CASTLSDNPNEQFF
TGTGCCAGTACCTTATCCGACAACCCCAATGAGCAGTTCTTC
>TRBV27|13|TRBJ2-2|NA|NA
CASSLRGAGELFF
TGTGCCAGCAGCCTCAGGGGCGCCGGGGAGCTGTTTTTT
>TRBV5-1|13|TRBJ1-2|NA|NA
CASSLRSDYGYTF
TGCGCCAGCAGCTTAAGGTCGGACTATGGCTACACCTTC
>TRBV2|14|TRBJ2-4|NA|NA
CASSEAGGRNIQYF
TGTGCCAGCAGTGAAGCGGGGGGTAGGAACATTCAGTACTTC
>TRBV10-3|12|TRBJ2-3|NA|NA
CAISVQADTQYF
TGTGCCATCAGCGTGCAGGCAGATACGCAGTATTTT
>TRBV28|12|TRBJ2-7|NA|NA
CATIRGNHEQYF
TGTGCCACCATCAGGGGTAACCACGAGCAGTACTTC
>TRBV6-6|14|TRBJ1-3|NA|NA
CASSYTFSGNTIYF
TGTGCCAGCAGTTACACCTTCTCTGGAAACACCATATATTTT
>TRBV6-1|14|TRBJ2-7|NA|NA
CASSVEVSSYEQYF
TGTGCCAGCAGTGTCGAGGTCAGCTCCTACGAGCAGTACTTC
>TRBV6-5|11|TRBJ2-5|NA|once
CASSRVETQYF
TGTGCCAGCAGCCGTGTGGAGACCCAGTACTTC
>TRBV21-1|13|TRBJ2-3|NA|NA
CASSHQGPDTQYF
TGTGCCAGCAGCCACCAGGGTCCAGATACGCAGTATTTT
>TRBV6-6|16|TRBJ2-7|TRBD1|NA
CASSSSDRGHSYEQYF
TGTGCCAGCAGTTCCTCGGACAGGGGGCACTCCTACGAGCAGTACTTC
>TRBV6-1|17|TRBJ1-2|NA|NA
CASSDRNRALGDYGYTF
TGTGCCAGCAGTGATCGGAACAGAGCCTTAGGTGATTATGGCTACACCTTC
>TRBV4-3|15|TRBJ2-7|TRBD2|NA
CASSLNWGGAYEQYF
TGCGCCAGCAGCCTCAATTGGGGGGGAGCCTACGAGCAGTACTTC